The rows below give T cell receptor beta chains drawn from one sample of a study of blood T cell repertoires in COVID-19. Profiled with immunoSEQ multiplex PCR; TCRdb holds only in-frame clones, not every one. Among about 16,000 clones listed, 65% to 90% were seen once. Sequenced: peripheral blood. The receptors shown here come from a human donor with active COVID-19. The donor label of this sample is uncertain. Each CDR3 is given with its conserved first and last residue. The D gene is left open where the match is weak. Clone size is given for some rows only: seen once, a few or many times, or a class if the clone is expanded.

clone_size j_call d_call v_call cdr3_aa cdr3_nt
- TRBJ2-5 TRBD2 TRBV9 CASSVGLAGGQGTQYF TGTGCCAGCAGCGTGGGACTAGCGGGGGGGCAAGGGACCCAGTACTTC
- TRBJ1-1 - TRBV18 CASSRSVNTEAFF TGTGCCAGCTCACGTTCGGTGAACACTGAAGCTTTCTTT
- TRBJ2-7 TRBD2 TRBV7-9 CASSLAGLAGGPGHEQYF TGTGCCAGCAGCTTAGCCGGACTAGCGGGGGGCCCGGGGCACGAGCAGTACTTC
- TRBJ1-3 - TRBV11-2 CASSSPTRTGNTIYF TGTGCCAGCAGCTCCCCCACTCGAACCGGAAACACCATATATTTT
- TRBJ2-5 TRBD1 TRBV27 CASSPTARTGQETQYF TGTGCCAGCAGTCCCACTGCCCGGACAGGCCAAGAGACCCAGTACTTC
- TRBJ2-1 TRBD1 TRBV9 CASSVGGDRGRNEQFF TGTGCCAGCAGCGTAGGAGGGGACAGGGGGCGGAATGAGCAGTTCTTC
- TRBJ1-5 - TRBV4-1 CASSQDSVGNQPQHF TGCGCCAGCAGCCAAGATAGCGTAGGGAATCAGCCCCAGCATTTT
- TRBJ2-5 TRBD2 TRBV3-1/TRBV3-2 CASSQEVTSGGETQYF TGTGCCAGCAGCCAAGAGGTGACTAGCGGGGGAGAGACCCAGTACTTC
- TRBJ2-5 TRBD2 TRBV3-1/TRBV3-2 CASSVGGGLQETQYF TGTGCCAGCAGCGTCGGGGGGGGATTACAAGAGACCCAGTACTTC
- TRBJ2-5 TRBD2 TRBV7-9 CASSRIAGGAETQYF TGTGCCAGCAGCAGAATAGCGGGGGGCGCTGAGACCCAGTACTTC
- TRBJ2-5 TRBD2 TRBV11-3 CASSGGGSQETQYF TGTGCCAGCAGTGGCGGGGGGTCCCAAGAGACCCAGTACTTC
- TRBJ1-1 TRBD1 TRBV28 CASSIPQGEAFF TGTGCCAGCAGCATACCACAGGGGGAAGCTTTCTTT
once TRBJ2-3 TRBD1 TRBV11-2 CASSFFGQGMTDTQYF TGTGCCAGCAGCTTTTTTGGACAGGGGATGACAGATACGCAGTATTTT
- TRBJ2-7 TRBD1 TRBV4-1 CASSQDLGTVGEQYF TGCGCCAGCAGCCAAGATCTCGGGACAGTAGGCGAGCAGTACTTC
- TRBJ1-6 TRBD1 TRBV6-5 CASSYPHGRGQSPLHF TGTGCCAGCAGTTACCCCCATGGCAGGGGGCAATCACCCCTCCACTTT
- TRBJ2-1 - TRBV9 CASSVENLGGAEQFF TGTGCCAGCAGCGTAGAGAACTTGGGCGGGGCTGAGCAGTTCTTC
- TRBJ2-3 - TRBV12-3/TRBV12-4 CADTPRDTDTQYF TGTGCCGACACCCCCCGAGACACAGATACGCAGTATTTT
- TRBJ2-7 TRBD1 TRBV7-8 CASSQQGALNEQYF TGTGCCAGCAGCCAACAGGGGGCGCTGAACGAGCAGTACTTC
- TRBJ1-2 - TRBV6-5 CASSRNRENYGYTF TGTGCCAGCAGCCGGAACAGAGAAAACTATGGCTACACCTTC
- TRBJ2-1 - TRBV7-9 CASSFAGQSGYNEQFF TGTGCCAGCAGCTTTGCGGGACAGAGTGGATACAATGAGCAGTTCTTC